This entry describes one T cell receptor beta chain. One end of the junction is discordant with germline, which a read error may explain. The sample is drawn from a study of tumor and adjacent non-tumor tissue in lung cancer. The library came from three nested PCR rounds adapted from ARM-PCR protocols. TCRdb called the multiplex PCR reads again in MiXCR, with one record for every CDR3 protein. The sample has 100,000 to 150,000 distinct CDR3 sequences, roughly 64% seen once. Looked up from germline, CDR1 is SGHNT and CDR2 is YYREEE (reference sequence). The CDR3 has 18 residues. The template was RNA from unsorted bulk tissue. Between August and November 2014, newly diagnosed, chemotherapy-naive lung cancer patients underwent thoracic surgery in China.

The chain uses TRBV5-4 and TRBJ2-3, with 11 bases fitting TRBD2. Sequenced sample: lung tumor tissue. The clonotype comes from a man aged 30 to 45 with non-small cell lung cancer. CDR3 sequence: CTSSSTPGLAVRGGTQYF. The CDR3 region has the DNA TGTACCAGCAGCTCTACTCCGGGACTAGCGGTCCGGGGAGGTACGCAGTATTTT. The whole variable domain, filled in from reference TRBV5-4 and TRBJ2-3, reads ETGVTQSPTHLIKTRGQQVTLRCSSQSGHNTVSWYQQALGQGPQFIFQYYREEENGRGNFPPRFSGLQFPNYSSELNVNALELDDSALYLCTSSSTPGLAVRGGTQYFGPGTRLTVL.